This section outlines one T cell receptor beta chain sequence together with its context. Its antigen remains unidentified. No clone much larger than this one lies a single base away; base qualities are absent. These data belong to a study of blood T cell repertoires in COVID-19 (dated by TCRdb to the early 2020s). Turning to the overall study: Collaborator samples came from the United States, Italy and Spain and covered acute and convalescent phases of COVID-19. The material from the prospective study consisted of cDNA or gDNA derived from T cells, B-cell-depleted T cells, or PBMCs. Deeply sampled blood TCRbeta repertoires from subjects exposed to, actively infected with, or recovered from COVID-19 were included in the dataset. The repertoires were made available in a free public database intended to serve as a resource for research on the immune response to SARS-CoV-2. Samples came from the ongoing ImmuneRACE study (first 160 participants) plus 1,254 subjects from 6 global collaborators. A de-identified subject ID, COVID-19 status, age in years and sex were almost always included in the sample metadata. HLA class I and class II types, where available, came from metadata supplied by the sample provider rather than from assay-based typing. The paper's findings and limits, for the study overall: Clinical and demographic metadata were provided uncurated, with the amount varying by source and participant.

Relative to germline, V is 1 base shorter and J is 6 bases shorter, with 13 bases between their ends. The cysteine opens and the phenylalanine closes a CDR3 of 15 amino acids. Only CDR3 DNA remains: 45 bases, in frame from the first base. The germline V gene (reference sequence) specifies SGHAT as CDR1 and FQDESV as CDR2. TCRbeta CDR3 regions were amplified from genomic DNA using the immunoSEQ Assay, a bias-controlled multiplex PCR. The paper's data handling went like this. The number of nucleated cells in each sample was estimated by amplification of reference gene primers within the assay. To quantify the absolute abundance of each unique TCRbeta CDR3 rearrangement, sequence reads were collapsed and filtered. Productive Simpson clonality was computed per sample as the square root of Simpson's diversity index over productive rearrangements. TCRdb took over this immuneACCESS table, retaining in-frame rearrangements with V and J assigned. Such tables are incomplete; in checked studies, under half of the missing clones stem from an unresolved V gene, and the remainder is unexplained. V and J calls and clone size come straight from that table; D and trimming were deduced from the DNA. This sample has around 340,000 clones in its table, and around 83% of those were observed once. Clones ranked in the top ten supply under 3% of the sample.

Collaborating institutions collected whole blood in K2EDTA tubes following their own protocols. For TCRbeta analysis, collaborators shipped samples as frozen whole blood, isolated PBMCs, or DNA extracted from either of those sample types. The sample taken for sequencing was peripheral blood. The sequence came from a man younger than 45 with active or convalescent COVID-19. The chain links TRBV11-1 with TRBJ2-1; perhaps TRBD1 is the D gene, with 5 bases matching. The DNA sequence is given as TGTGCCAGCAGCTTAGAGGGCCGAAGGGGCAATGAGCAGTTCTTC. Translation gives CASSLEGRRGNEQFF.